This T cell receptor beta chain was recovered during a study of shared clonotypes between healthy human individuals. Measured with immunoSEQ multiplex PCR; TCRdb has only the in-frame clones, and not every one. This table has around 1.1 million clones, roughly 74% appearing once. The sequenced material came from memory CD4+ T cells from PBMCs. Subset reported: CD45RA-negative fraction. The clonotype was recovered from a man in his late teens or twenties in good health. Some clones in this sample may be carry-over from other donors' samples.

The CDR3: CASSLRTNPRETQYF. The DNA of the CDR3 is TGTGCCAGCAGTCTAAGGACCAACCCCAGAGAGACCCAGTACTTC. This chain connects TRBV27 to TRBJ2-5; D gene uncertain. The CDR3 totals 15 residues. Looked up from germline, CDR1 is MNHEY and CDR2 is SMNVEV (reference sequence). V was shortened by 5 bases and J by 4 bases, with 17 bases between the two germline ends.